This T cell receptor beta chain was sequenced in a study of T-cell reconstitution after alpha-beta-depleted transplantation in children. The study, taken as a whole, reports: From surviving recipient T cells and thymic progenitors came the high day-60 TCRbeta diversity observed in some patients. Alpha-beta T cells about two months after transplant reportedly derived from several hundred expanded graft clones. Newly generated T cells supplied most T-cell counts and diversity one year post-transplant.

This CDR3 comprises 13 residues. CDR1 and CDR2 (germline): SQVTM, ANQGSEA. V lost 7 bases and J 2 bases, leaving 14 bases between the germline ends. A note on this clonotype: Its antigen is as yet unknown.

Unique molecular identifiers tagged the TCRbeta library. TCRdb reanalysed the PCR reads using MiXCR and keeps one entry per CDR3 protein. The sample holds 440,000 or so distinct CDR3 sequences, 43% seen once. This sample comprised PBMCs, obtained before TCRalphabeta/CD19-depleted stem cell transplant. The chain is built from TRBV29-1 and TRBJ1-1; D possibly corresponds to TRBD1 (5 bases). The receptor was isolated from a girl aged 2 to 10 with aplastic anemia, due to receive a stem cell transplant. DNA for the CDR3: TGCAGCGCGGCTTGGGGACCAAACACTGAAGCTTTCTTT. Its translation: CSAAWGPNTEAFF.